Listed below are T cell receptor beta chains from one sample, sequenced in a study of blood T cell repertoires in COVID-19. Sequenced by immunoSEQ multiplex PCR; TCRdb stores in-frame clones only, minus some. This sample has fewer than 350,000 clones, with 80% to 90% found just once. Specimen: PBMCs or T cells enriched from blood (not recorded which). All receptors come from a middle-aged woman with acute COVID-19. The CDR3 runs from the conserved cysteine through the conserved F or W. Each record gives: J gene, D gene, V gene, clone size, CDR3 DNA, CDR3 protein. The D gene is left open where the match is weak. Clone sizes are given selectively: once, few, many, or a class where the clone is expanded.

j_call: TRBJ1-5
d_call: .
v_call: TRBV5-8
clone_size: .
cdr3_nt: TGTGCCAGCAGCTTGTTCGGGGGCAATCAGCCCCAGCATTTT
cdr3_aa: CASSLFGGNQPQHF

j_call: TRBJ1-1
d_call: .
v_call: TRBV2
clone_size: .
cdr3_nt: TGTGCCACCCAACAGTCTTTGAACACTGAAGCTTTCTTT
cdr3_aa: CATQQSLNTEAFF

j_call: TRBJ2-2
d_call: .
v_call: TRBV5-1
clone_size: .
cdr3_nt: TGCGCCAGCAGCTTTACGGGGAACAAGAACACCGGGGAGCTGTTTTTT
cdr3_aa: CASSFTGNKNTGELFF

j_call: TRBJ1-5
d_call: .
v_call: TRBV6-5
clone_size: .
cdr3_nt: TGTGCCAGCAGTAAGGGGAATAGCAATCAGCCCCAGCATTTT
cdr3_aa: CASSKGNSNQPQHF

j_call: TRBJ2-3
d_call: TRBD2
v_call: TRBV18
clone_size: .
cdr3_nt: TGTGCCAGCTCACCCGCGGGGGGCTCTAGCACAGATACGCAGTATTTT
cdr3_aa: CASSPAGGSSTDTQYF

j_call: TRBJ2-7
d_call: .
v_call: TRBV10-3
clone_size: few
cdr3_nt: TGTGCCATCAGTGAGGAAGATCTAGGACGATGGGAGCCCTACGAGCAGTACTTC
cdr3_aa: CAISEEDLGRWEPYEQYF

j_call: TRBJ1-1
d_call: TRBD1
v_call: TRBV2
clone_size: .
cdr3_nt: TGTGCCAGCAGTGAGAACAGGGGTACTGAAGCTTTCTTT
cdr3_aa: CASSENRGTEAFF

j_call: TRBJ1-2
d_call: .
v_call: TRBV2
clone_size: .
cdr3_nt: TGTGCCAGCTCAAGGACAGCCCCTAACTATGGCTACACCTTC
cdr3_aa: CASSRTAPNYGYTF

j_call: TRBJ1-6
d_call: TRBD1
v_call: TRBV7-9
clone_size: .
cdr3_nt: TGTGCCAGCAGCCCGAGGACAGGGAGCTCCTATAATTCACCCCTCCACTTT
cdr3_aa: CASSPRTGSSYNSPLHF

j_call: TRBJ1-2
d_call: .
v_call: TRBV6-2/TRBV6-3
clone_size: .
cdr3_nt: TGTGCCAGCAGTTACTCGCCGACCGGGAGGTTTTATGACTATGGCTACACCTTC
cdr3_aa: CASSYSPTGRFYDYGYTF

j_call: TRBJ2-7
d_call: .
v_call: TRBV3-1/TRBV3-2
clone_size: .
cdr3_nt: TGTGCCAGCAGCCAAGAGCCCGGGGGGCGCGGCGAGCAGTACTTC
cdr3_aa: CASSQEPGGRGEQYF

j_call: TRBJ1-5
d_call: TRBD1
v_call: TRBV27
clone_size: .
cdr3_nt: TGTGCCAGCAGTTCCGCGGGACAGGGTCTCAAGCCCCAGCATTTT
cdr3_aa: CASSSAGQGLKPQHF

j_call: TRBJ2-3
d_call: .
v_call: TRBV28
clone_size: .
cdr3_nt: TGTGCCAGCAGTTTCGCTCGGTACGGCACAGATACGCAGTATTTT
cdr3_aa: CASSFARYGTDTQYF

j_call: TRBJ1-2
d_call: .
v_call: TRBV7-2
clone_size: once
cdr3_nt: TGTGCCAGCAGCTTAGGACAGTCTAAGTACTATGGCTACACCTTC
cdr3_aa: CASSLGQSKYYGYTF

j_call: TRBJ1-2
d_call: .
v_call: TRBV5-1
clone_size: .
cdr3_nt: TGCGCCAGCAGGGAGTCTTTCTCTAACTATGGCTACACCTTC
cdr3_aa: CASRESFSNYGYTF

j_call: TRBJ1-5
d_call: .
v_call: TRBV6-1
clone_size: .
cdr3_nt: TGTGCCAGCAGTGAAACGTCCAGGAATCAGCCCCAGCATTTT
cdr3_aa: CASSETSRNQPQHF

j_call: TRBJ1-2
d_call: .
v_call: TRBV21-1
clone_size: .
cdr3_nt: TGTGCCAGCAGCAATCGAGGCGAAAACTATGGCTACACCTTC
cdr3_aa: CASSNRGENYGYTF

j_call: TRBJ2-7
d_call: .
v_call: TRBV7-2
clone_size: .
cdr3_nt: TGTGCCAGCAGCTTTGGATCATCTCGAACAGGAATCTACGAGCAGTACTTC
cdr3_aa: CASSFGSSRTGIYEQYF

j_call: TRBJ1-1
d_call: .
v_call: TRBV7-9
clone_size: .
cdr3_nt: TGTGCCAGCAGCTTAGGGTCTGGGGGGGACACTGAAGCTTTCTTT
cdr3_aa: CASSLGSGGDTEAFF

j_call: TRBJ2-2
d_call: TRBD1
v_call: TRBV7-9
clone_size: .
cdr3_nt: TGTGCCAGGACTGGACAGGGCAACACCGGGGAGCTGTTTTTT
cdr3_aa: CARTGQGNTGELFF

j_call: TRBJ2-5
d_call: .
v_call: TRBV7-8
clone_size: .
cdr3_nt: TGTGCCAGCAGCCCCACATCAGAGACCCAGTACTTC
cdr3_aa: CASSPTSETQYF

j_call: TRBJ2-1
d_call: TRBD2
v_call: TRBV7-8
clone_size: .
cdr3_nt: TGTGCCAGCAGCTTACAGCGGGGGACCTACAATGAGCAGTTCTTC
cdr3_aa: CASSLQRGTYNEQFF

j_call: TRBJ1-2
d_call: TRBD1
v_call: TRBV6-5
clone_size: .
cdr3_nt: TGTGCCAGCAGTTACACCCGACAGGGTTATAACTATGGCTACACCTTC
cdr3_aa: CASSYTRQGYNYGYTF

j_call: TRBJ2-4
d_call: .
v_call: TRBV24-1
clone_size: .
cdr3_nt: TGTGCCACCAGTGATCCATCCAAAAACATTCAGTACTTC
cdr3_aa: CATSDPSKNIQYF

j_call: TRBJ1-1
d_call: TRBD1
v_call: TRBV6-5
clone_size: few
cdr3_nt: TGTGCCAGCACAAGGACAGGAAATATTAACACTGAAGCTTTCTTT
cdr3_aa: CASTRTGNINTEAFF

j_call: TRBJ2-7
d_call: .
v_call: TRBV28
clone_size: .
cdr3_nt: TGTGCCAGCAGTTTTCCCTCCAGCGCGGCCGAGCAGTACTTC
cdr3_aa: CASSFPSSAAEQYF

j_call: TRBJ1-1
d_call: .
v_call: TRBV5-1
clone_size: once
cdr3_nt: TGCGCCAGCAGCTTGCAAACAGGGACCATGAACACTGAAGCTTTCTTT
cdr3_aa: CASSLQTGTMNTEAFF

j_call: TRBJ2-1
d_call: TRBD2
v_call: TRBV2
clone_size: few
cdr3_nt: TGTGCCAGCAGGAAGGGACTAGCGGGGGGATACAATGAGCAGTTCTTC
cdr3_aa: CASRKGLAGGYNEQFF

j_call: TRBJ1-3
d_call: .
v_call: TRBV19
clone_size: few
cdr3_nt: TGTGCCAGTAGTAAGCCCTTTTTCGATGGAAACACCATATATTTT
cdr3_aa: CASSKPFFDGNTIYF

j_call: TRBJ2-7
d_call: .
v_call: TRBV2
clone_size: .
cdr3_nt: TGTGCCAGCAGCCCCTGGGGAGAGGGGTACTTC
cdr3_aa: CASSPWGEGYF

j_call: TRBJ2-1
d_call: .
v_call: TRBV3-1/TRBV3-2
clone_size: .
cdr3_nt: TGTGCCAGCAGCCAAGGGGCAGGTTACAATGAGCAGTTCTTC
cdr3_aa: CASSQGAGYNEQFF

j_call: TRBJ2-1
d_call: .
v_call: TRBV11-3
clone_size: .
cdr3_nt: TGTGCCAGCAGCTTATTGTCCGGGAGCGGTTACAATGAGCAGTTCTTC
cdr3_aa: CASSLLSGSGYNEQFF